This T cell receptor (beta chain) was profiled in a study of vaccination effects on CD4 cells after COVID-19. Overall study context: Participants were vaccinated with two doses of either the BNT162b2 or mRNA-1273 vaccine. Study-wide findings and caveats: Limitations: small convalescent group and missing early post-infection timepoints.

Here immunoSEQ multiplex PCR was the method, and the copy in TCRdb shows in-frame clones only, minus some. This sample yields 65,000 or so clones, of which around 76% are seen a single time; around 2.7% belongs to the top ten. Using viral peptide pools, the ViraFEST assay grew out antigen-specific CD4+ T cells prior to sequencing. The culture ran for approximately 10 days, and then CD4+ T cells were isolated. Recipients of the vaccine had no prior SARS-CoV-2 infection and negative nucleocapsid antibodies. They grew around 2.2 million PBMC in each well, adding approximately 10 IU/ml IL-2 and approximately 10 ug/ml peptides. It was on days 3 and 7 that half the medium was replaced with IL-2 medium. The length of the CDR3 is 12 residues. Germline V gene lookup returns CDR1 GTSNPN and CDR2 SVGIG (reference sequence). Trimming stripped 6 bases from V and 4 bases from J, with 12 bases between. Points on this clone: Its antigen is still unknown.

The input for sequencing was CD4+ T cells from PBMCs cultured with HCoV-NL63 spike peptides, taken before COVID-19 vaccination. The sequence derives from a human donor who received a COVID-19 vaccine. The rearrangement links TRBV30 to TRBJ1-2; possible D gene TRBD1, 5 bases. The CDR3 DNA sequence: TGTGCCTGTAACGGGGGTTTCTATGGCTACACCTTC. It is translated as CACNGGFYGYTF.